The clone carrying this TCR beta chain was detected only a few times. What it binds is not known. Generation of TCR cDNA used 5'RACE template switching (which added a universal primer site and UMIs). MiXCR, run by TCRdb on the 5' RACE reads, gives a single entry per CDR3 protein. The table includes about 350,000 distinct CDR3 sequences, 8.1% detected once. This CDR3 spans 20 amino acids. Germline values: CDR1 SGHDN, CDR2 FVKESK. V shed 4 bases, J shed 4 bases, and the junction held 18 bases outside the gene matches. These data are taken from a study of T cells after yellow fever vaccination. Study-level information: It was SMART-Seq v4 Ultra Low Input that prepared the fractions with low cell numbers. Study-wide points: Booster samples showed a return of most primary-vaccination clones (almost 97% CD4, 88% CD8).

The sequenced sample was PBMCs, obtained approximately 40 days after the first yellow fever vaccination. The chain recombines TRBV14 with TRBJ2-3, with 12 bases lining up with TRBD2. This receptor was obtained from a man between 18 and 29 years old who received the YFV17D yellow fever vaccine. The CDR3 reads CASSPIPGRGLAGVPDTQYF. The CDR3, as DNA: TGTGCCAGCAGCCCGATCCCGGGACGGGGACTAGCGGGCGTCCCAGATACGCAGTATTTT.